This T cell receptor (beta chain) was obtained from a study of T-cell memory formation after mild COVID-19. In the study overall: Largely, TCR clusters stayed within a single donor. Study outcomes and limitations: The study found balanced CD4/CD8 in clones contracting day 15 to 85 and a CD4+ lean in later expanders. Detection of some responders pre-infection suggested pre-existing cross-reactive memory T cells participated. The authors left the SARS-CoV-2 specificity of second-wave clones peaking on day 37 unconfirmed.

Details on this clonotype: Its antigen is unknown.

From the 5' RACE reads, TCRdb called clonotypes with MiXCR, one entry per CDR3 protein. The data show 400,000 to 500,000 distinct CDR3 sequences, with 15% to 20% seen just once and around 9.2% held by the top ten. CDR3 size: 13 residues. Per germline, CDR1 SGHDT and CDR2 YYEEEE. V gave up 5 bases and J gave up 2 bases; unmatched junction bases: 4. The rearrangement uses TRBV5-6 and TRBJ2-7; 7 bases map to TRBD1. This TCR was sampled from an adult woman who had mild COVID-19 (a few samples of this study predate the infection). Cell type and time point are not known. Specimen: PBMCs or a T cell subset sorted from them (not recorded which). The CDR3, as DNA: TGTGCCAGCAGTGGGACAGACCCCTACGAGCAGTACTTC. This encodes CASSGTDPYEQYF.